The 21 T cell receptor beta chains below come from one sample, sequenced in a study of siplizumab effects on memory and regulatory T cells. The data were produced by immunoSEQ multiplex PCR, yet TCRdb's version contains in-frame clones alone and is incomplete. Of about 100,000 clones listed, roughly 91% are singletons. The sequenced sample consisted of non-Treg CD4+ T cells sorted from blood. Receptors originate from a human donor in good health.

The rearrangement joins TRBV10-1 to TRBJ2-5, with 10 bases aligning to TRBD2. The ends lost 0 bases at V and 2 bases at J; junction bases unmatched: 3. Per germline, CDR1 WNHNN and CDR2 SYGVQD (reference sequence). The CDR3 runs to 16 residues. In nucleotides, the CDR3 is TGCGCCAGCAGTGAGTCAATAGCGGGAGGACAAGAGACCCAGTACTTC. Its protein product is CASSESIAGGQETQYF.

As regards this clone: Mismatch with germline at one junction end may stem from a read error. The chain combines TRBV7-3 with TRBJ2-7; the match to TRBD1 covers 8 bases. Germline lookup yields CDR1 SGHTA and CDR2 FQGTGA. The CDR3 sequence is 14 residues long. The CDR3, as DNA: TGTGCCAGCAGCTTACAGGGGGCCTCCAACGAGCAGTACTTC. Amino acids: CASSLQGASNEQYF.

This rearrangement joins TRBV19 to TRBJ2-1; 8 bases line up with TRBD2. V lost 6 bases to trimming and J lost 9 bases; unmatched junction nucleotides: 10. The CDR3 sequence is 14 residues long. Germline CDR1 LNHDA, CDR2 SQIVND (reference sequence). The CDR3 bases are TGTGCCAGTAGCCCGGGACTAGGTCCCGCTGAGCAGTTCTTC. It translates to CASSPGLGPAEQFF.

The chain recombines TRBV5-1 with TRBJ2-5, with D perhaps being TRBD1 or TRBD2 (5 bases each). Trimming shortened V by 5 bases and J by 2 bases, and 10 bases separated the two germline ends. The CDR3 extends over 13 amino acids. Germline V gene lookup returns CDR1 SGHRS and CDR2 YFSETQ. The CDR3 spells CASRPGRQETQYF. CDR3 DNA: TGCGCCAGCAGACCGGGACGGCAAGAGACCCAGTACTTC.

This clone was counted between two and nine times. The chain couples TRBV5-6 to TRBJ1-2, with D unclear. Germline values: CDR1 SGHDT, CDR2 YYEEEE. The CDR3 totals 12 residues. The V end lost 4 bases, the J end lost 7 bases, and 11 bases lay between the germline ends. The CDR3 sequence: CASSQDVRGYTF. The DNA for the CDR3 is TGTGCCAGCAGCCAGGATGTGCGTGGCTACACCTTC. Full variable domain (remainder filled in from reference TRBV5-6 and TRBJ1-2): DAGVTQSPTHLIKTRGQQVTLRCSPKSGHDTVSWYQQALGQGPQFIFQYYEEEERQRGNFPDRFSGHQFPNYSSELNVNALLLGDSALYLCASSQDVRGYTFGSGTRLTVV.

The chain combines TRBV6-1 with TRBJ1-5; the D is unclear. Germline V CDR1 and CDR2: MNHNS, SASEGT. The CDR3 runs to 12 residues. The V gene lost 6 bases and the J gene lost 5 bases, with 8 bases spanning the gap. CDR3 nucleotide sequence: TGTGCCAGCAGGCCTGTCGATCAGCCCCAGCATTTT. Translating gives CASRPVDQPQHF.

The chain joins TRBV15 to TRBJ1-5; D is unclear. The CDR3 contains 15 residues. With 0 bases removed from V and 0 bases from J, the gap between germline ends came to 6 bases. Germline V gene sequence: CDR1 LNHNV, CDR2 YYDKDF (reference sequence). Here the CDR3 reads CATSRDRYSNQPQHF. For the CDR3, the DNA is TGTGCCACCAGCAGAGACAGATATAGCAATCAGCCCCAGCATTTT.

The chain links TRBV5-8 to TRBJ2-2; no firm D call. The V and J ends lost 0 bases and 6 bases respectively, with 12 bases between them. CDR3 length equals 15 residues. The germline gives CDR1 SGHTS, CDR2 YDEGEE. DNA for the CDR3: TGTGCCAGCAGCTTGGAAGGCCGCTGGGCCGGGGAGCTGTTTTTT. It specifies CASSLEGRWAGELFF.

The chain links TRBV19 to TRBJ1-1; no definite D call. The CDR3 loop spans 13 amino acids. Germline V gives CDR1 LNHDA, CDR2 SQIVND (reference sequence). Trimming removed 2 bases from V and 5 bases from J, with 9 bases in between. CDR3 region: CASSILSGTEAFF. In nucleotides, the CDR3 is TGTGCCAGTAGTATATTGTCGGGAACTGAAGCTTTCTTT.

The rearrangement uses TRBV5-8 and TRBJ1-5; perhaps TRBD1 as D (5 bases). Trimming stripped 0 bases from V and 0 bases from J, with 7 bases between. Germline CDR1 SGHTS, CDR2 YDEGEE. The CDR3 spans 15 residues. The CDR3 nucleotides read TGTGCCAGCAGCTTGGGACAGTATAGCAATCAGCCCCAGCATTTT. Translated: CASSLGQYSNQPQHF.

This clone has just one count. The CDR3 region is CASRRGLGQPQHF. CDR3 in DNA: TGCGCCAGCAGGAGAGGGCTGGGTCAGCCCCAGCATTTT. V is TRBV10-2 and J is TRBJ1-5, with D unclear. V lost 6 bases to trimming and J lost 6 bases, with 12 bases between them. Germline V lookup: CDR1 WSHSY, CDR2 SAAADI. There are 13 residues in the CDR3.

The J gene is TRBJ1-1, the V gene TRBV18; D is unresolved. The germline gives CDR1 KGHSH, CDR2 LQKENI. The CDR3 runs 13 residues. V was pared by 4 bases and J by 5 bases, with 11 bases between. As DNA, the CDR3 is TGTGCCAGCTCACACGATGGGGTGACTGAAGCTTTCTTT. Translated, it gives CASSHDGVTEAFF. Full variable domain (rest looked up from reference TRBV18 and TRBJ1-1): NAGVMQNPRHLVRRRGQEARLRCSPMKGHSHVYWYRQLPEEGLKFMVYLQKENIIDESGMPKERFSAEFPKEGPSILRIQQVVRGDSAAYFCASSHDGVTEAFFGQGTRLTVV.

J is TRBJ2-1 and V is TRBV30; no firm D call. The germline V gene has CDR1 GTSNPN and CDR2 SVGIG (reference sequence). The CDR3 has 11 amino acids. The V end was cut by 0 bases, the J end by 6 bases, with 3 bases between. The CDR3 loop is CAWSVLNEQFF. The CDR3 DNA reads TGTGCCTGGAGTGTACTCAATGAGCAGTTCTTC.

The CDR3 DNA follows: TGTGCCAGTCAGACAGGCCAGAACACTGAAGCTTTCTTT. Its translation: CASQTGQNTEAFF. V and J are TRBV19 and TRBJ1-1; weak D call: TRBD1 (6 bases). This CDR3 spans 13 amino acids. Per germline, CDR1 LNHDA and CDR2 SQIVND (reference sequence). Trimming removed 8 bases from V and 1 base from J, with 11 bases in between. The full variable domain, rest sourced from reference TRBV19 and TRBJ1-1, is DGGITQSPKYLFRKEGQNVTLSCEQNLNHDAMYWYRQDPGQGLRLIYYSQIVNDFQKGDIAEGYSVSREKKESFPLTVTSAQKNPTAFYLCASQTGQNTEAFFGQGTRLTVV.

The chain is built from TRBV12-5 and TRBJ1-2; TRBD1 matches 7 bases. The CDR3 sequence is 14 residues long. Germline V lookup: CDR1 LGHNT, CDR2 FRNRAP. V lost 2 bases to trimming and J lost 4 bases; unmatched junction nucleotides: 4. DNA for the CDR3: TGTGCTAGTGGTTTGCCGGGACAGTTCTATGGCTACACCTTC. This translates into CASGLPGQFYGYTF. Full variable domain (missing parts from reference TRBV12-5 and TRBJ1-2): DARVTQTPRHKVTEMGQEVTMRCQPILGHNTVFWYRQTMMQGLELLAYFRNRAPLDDSGMPKDRFSAEMPDATLATLKIQPSEPRDSAVYFCASGLPGQFYGYTFGSGTRLTVV.

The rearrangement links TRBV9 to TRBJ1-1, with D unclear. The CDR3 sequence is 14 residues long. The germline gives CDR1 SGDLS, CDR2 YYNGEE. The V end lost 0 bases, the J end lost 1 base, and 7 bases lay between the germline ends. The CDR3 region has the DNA TGTGCCAGCAGCGTAGGCACAGAGAACACTGAAGCTTTCTTT. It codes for CASSVGTENTEAFF.

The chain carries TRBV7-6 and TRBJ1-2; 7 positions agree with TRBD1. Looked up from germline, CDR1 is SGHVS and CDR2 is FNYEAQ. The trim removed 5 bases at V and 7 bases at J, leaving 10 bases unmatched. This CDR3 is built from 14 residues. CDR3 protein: CASSQTGRQGGYTF. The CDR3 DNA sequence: TGTGCCAGCAGCCAAACAGGGAGACAGGGTGGCTACACCTTC.

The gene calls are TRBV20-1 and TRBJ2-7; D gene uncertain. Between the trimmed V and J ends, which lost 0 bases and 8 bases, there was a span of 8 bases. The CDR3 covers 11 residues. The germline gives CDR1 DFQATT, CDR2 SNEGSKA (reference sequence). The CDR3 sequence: CSARDVQQQYF. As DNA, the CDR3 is TGCAGTGCTAGAGATGTACAGCAGCAGTACTTC.

CDR3 nucleotide sequence: TGTGCCAGCAGCTTAAGTGGACAGCCTACGCAGTATTTT. This encodes CASSLSGQPTQYF. The rearrangement uses TRBV7-2 and TRBJ2-3; D is perhaps TRBD1 (6 bases). The CDR3 is 13 amino acids. With 2 bases removed from V and 8 bases from J, the gap between germline ends came to 11 bases. Germline CDR1 reads SGHTA; CDR2 reads FQGNSA.

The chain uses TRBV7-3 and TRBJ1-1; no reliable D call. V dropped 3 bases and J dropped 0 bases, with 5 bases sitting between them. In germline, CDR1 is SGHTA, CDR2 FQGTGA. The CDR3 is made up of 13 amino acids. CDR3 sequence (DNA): TGTGCCAGCAGCTTCGGGATGAACACTGAAGCTTTCTTT. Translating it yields CASSFGMNTEAFF.

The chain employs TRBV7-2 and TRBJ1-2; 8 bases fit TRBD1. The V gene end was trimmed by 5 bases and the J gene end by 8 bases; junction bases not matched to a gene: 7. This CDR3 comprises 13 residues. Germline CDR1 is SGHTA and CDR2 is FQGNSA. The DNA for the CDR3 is TGTGCCAGCAGCGAGGACAGGGTTTTAGGCTACACCTTC. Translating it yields CASSEDRVLGYTF.